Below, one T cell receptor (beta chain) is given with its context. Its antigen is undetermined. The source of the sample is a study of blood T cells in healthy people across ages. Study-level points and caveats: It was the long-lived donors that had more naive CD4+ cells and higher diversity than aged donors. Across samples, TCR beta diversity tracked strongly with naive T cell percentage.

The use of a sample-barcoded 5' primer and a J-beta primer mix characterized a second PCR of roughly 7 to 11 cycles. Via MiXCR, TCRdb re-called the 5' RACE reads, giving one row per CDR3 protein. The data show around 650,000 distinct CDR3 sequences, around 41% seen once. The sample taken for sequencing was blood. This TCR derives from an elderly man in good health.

CDR3: CSALKSGSSYEQFF. The CDR3 DNA follows: TGCAGTGCTCTTAAAAGCGGTTCCTCCTACGAGCAGTTCTTC. The chain links TRBV20-1 to TRBJ2-7; D might be TRBD2 (5 bases). Judging by the DNA end, TRBJ2-1 fits better; the J call may be wrong. This CDR3 region has 14 residues. Germline V CDR1 and CDR2: DFQATT, SNEGSKA (reference sequence).